This TCR beta chain derives from a study of cytomegalovirus exposure and HLA in healthy donors (dated 2017 in TCRdb). For the study in its entirety: An earlier analysis of 587 of the donors reported roughly 300 Gb of sequence data and roughly 100 million unique TCR beta sequences from some 180 million T cells. Roughly 320 gigabases of sequencing data and 75 million to 85 million unique TCR sequences made up an early release that covered 640 HLA-typed donors. The genetic ancestry cluster associated with self-reported Caucasian donors included approximately 85% of the roughly 410 genotyped donors. The study aimed to test whether cataloging public T cell receptors could reveal signatures of past pathogen exposure. The study used immunosequencing to profile the T cell repertoires of several hundred subjects and linked those repertoires to cytomegalovirus serostatus. A separate validation cohort of approximately 120 different subjects was used in addition to the 666-subject first cohort. The study combined high-throughput TCR immunosequencing, statistical association of individual TCRs with disease status, and machine learning to predict cytomegalovirus infection status. A later analysis re-analyzed previously published TCR beta repertoires from roughly 690 donors and added high-resolution HLA genotyping to study TCR occurrence patterns. Rather than drawing on any new phenotypic data, the later analysis identified candidate immune exposures from TCR beta sequences and the way those sequences occurred across donors. An earlier analysis of 500 to 750 of the donors applied high-throughput TCR beta sequencing to assess whether each TCR beta V gene segment acted as functional or pseudogenic. Alongside the repertoire data, information on donor age, sex, ethnicity and CMV serostatus was compiled. A later genetic analysis used genome-wide SNP genotypes for about 60% of the 666 donors, treating that subset as a discovery cohort. Every repertoire in the discovery cohort had been generated on one and the same sequencing platform. Class I and class II HLA loci were covered by the typing at four-digit resolution. Typing coverage varied by locus: about 629-640 donors for A, B, C, DRB1 and DQB1; roughly 510 for DQA1; about 590 for DPA1; approximately 470 for DPB1. A few DR-DQ haplotypes were treated as single units for association and clustering because of strong linkage in the cohort. Among some 400 genotyped donors of the cohort, an average of approximately 240,000 unique TCR beta nucleotide sequences was sequenced per donor, of which 15% to 20% were non-productive.

From V the trimming removes 0 bases and from J it removes 13 bases, while the gene matches leave 14 bases of the junction unaccounted for. From cysteine to phenylalanine, the CDR3 is 16 amino acids long. Just the 48-base CDR3 DNA is kept, in frame starting at base 1. Taken from the germline V gene, the CDR1 and CDR2 loops are SGDLS and YYNGEE. In this sample, this clone turned up once. Its antigen is unknown. Base-call qualities are not available, and no considerably larger clone is one nucleotide away. Findings and caveats that apply to the study as a whole: A later analysis found that HLA-associated TCR beta chains were more clonally expanded and had lower generation probabilities than equally common non-associated chains. Cytomegalovirus status was reported to be diagnosed by the classifier with high specificity and sensitivity in both the original and validation cohorts. The 87-base-pair reads could not distinguish some IMGT-functional V segments, including TRBV6-2 and TRBV6-3, so those segments were excluded. Several of the top co-occurrence clusters appeared to be linked to parvovirus B19, influenza, CMV and Epstein-Barr virus, according to a later analysis. Broadly in line with IMGT annotations, most TCR beta V segments showed up in productive rearrangements about 87% or about 30% of the time in an earlier analysis of several hundred of the donors. The cohort was sequenced for TCR beta chains only, and without alpha or paired-chain data the features that could be detected were limited. At a false discovery rate of 0.05, a later analysis linked 15,000 to 20,000 TCR beta sequences to specific HLA alleles. Because counts were too low, roughly 18 rarely observed V segments, including chromosome 9 orphons, were left out of the earlier analysis of roughly 600 of the donors. In vitro tests confirmed that three of the cytomegalovirus-associated TCR beta chains recognize cytomegalovirus antigens. Sequencing depth was assumed to be roughly uniform across donors in the presence/absence analyses, though that assumption may not hold. According to the authors, the approach could potentially be generalized to other disease states and immunological phenotypes. When HLA alleles, especially DR and DQ, strongly co-occurred, attributing TCR associations to individual alleles was difficult. A further reported finding was that TCR beta sequences accurately predicted the HLA-A and HLA-B alleles for most subjects in the first cohort. Compared with the roughly 720-donor mean, donors in an Asian-associated ancestry cluster had fewer N-insertions in productive TCRs, according to a later genetic analysis. Because HLA typing was missing for some donors at each locus, association tests included only the typed subset. A later analysis found that most CMV-associated TCR beta chains appeared HLA-restricted, with HLA associations seemingly driven largely by CMV exposure. For the cohort, immune exposure information was limited to CMV serostatus. Across donors, most TCR sequences were observed very rarely, whereas some public TCRs were present in many individuals. Linkage disequilibrium might explain the correlated functional status among segregating V segments, but an unknown experimental factor could not be ruled out. A later genetic analysis associated a missense DCLRE1C variant with V-gene and J-gene trimming of TCR beta chains, and an independent cohort replicated the association. According to a later analysis, TCR association rates differed among HLA loci, with DRB1 alleles showing the most associated TCRs and HLA-C alleles showing the fewest. The study listed 150 to 200 TCR beta chains as associated with cytomegalovirus. A cluster of highly shared sequence variants was judged likely to be a technical artifact of the sequencing pipeline.

The cohort was made up of roughly 670 healthy bone marrow donors. At the time of sampling, all cohort members were nominally healthy, though unrecorded immune exposures were likely present. The donor was CMV seronegative and belonged to the group of around 350 seronegative cohort members. A peripheral blood sample was collected from each donor, and TCR beta sequencing was performed on peripheral blood mononuclear cells. The Qiagen DNeasy Blood Extraction Kit was used to extract genomic DNA from the blood cell samples. The method behind the library was the immunoSEQ multiplex PCR assay. A mixture of 60 forward primers for TCR Vbeta segments and 13 reverse primers for TCR Jbeta segments was used in the multiplex PCR. Amplification of the CDR3 region of rearranged TCR beta genes was performed with a multiplex PCR assay on genomic DNA. The amplified TCR beta libraries were sequenced on the Illumina HiSeq System as 87-base-pair reads. The published analysis was carried out like this. Across the 670 or so repertoires, a later analysis counted around 80 million unique TCR beta chains, roughly 11 million of which were shared by at least two donors. A nearest-neighbor algorithm error-corrected the raw reads and collapsed the reads into unique sequences, merging closely related sequences to remove PCR and sequencing errors. To assign V, D and J gene segments, CDR3 sequences were aligned to IMGT reference sequences. Each retained sequence needed at least a six-nucleotide match to both a V gene segment and a J gene segment. A rearrangement was called productive if the CDR3 had no stop codons and remained in frame with V and J, and every other rearrangement was called non-productive. CDR3 was defined according to IMGT convention as the region running from the second conserved V-encoded cysteine to the conserved J-encoded phenylalanine. The earlier analysis of some 550 of the donors excluded any sequence lacking an unambiguous match to a single V gene segment. An earlier analysis of a few hundred of the donors called V segments functional above 56.7% productive rearrangements and segregating when the between-donor standard deviation exceeded 5%. A statistical classification framework was developed to diagnose cytomegalovirus status using the catalog of TCR beta chain sequences. V and J gene assignment, in a later analysis, came from comparing TCR nucleotide sequences with IMGT/GENE-DB human TR gene sequences. Using the TCRdist pipeline, a later analysis assigned CDR3 sequences along with most-parsimonious VDJ recombination scenarios. A later analysis defined each TCR beta chain by its CDR3 amino acid sequence plus V-gene family, and excluded reads lacking a unique V-gene family. In a later analysis, around 650 highly shared, low-generation-probability nucleotide sequences were removed to address suspected cross-contamination and a sequencing artifact. A later analysis calculated a clonal expansion index for each public chain from normalized within-repertoire ranks of inferred template counts. A later analysis computed generation probabilities with a VDJ recombination model fitted to out-of-frame rearrangements, and checked the results against IGoR. A later analysis scored TCR-TCR, TCR-HLA and TCR-CMV co-occurrence with hypergeometric tests, applying a repertoire-size bias correction to TCR pairs. To estimate false discovery rates, a later analysis permuted the HLA or CMV assignments 20 times. In a later analysis, co-occurring TCRs were grouped using DBSCAN, with TCRdist sequence similarity added in when clustering inside HLA-allele-positive subsets. Co-occurrence clustering excluded repertoires with fewer than 30,000 or more than 120,000 public chains, plus five with anomalous nucleotide sharing. Not all clones reach the TCRdb copy of this immuneACCESS table, which keeps in-frame sequences only. Checked studies attribute under half of the gap to unresolved V genes and leave the rest unexplained. D and trimming come from the DNA, and the V and J calls and clone size come from that table. The sample table records some 150,000 clones; over 65% of these occur just once. In total, the top ten clones hold approximately 1.4% of the sample.

The material sequenced was PBMCs. The sequence derives from a man in his forties or fifties in good health and CMV-seronegative. This chain is built from TRBV9 and TRBJ2-1, and TRBD2 aligns with 9 junction nucleotides. At the DNA level, the sequence is TGTGCCAGCAGCGTAGGTAATTACGGGGAAGCGGGAGGCCAGTTCTTC. This is translated as CASSVGNYGEAGGQFF. The entire variable domain, with the stretches around the CDR3 drawn from the reference TRBV9 and TRBJ2-1 proteins, is DSGVTQTPKHLITATGQRVTLRCSPRSGDLSVYWYQQSLDQGLQFLIQYYNGEERAKGNILERFSAQQFPDLHSELNLSSLELGDSALYFCASSVGNYGEAGGQFFGPGTRLTVL.